The rows below give T cell receptor beta chains drawn from one sample of a study of blood T cell repertoires in COVID-19. Method: immunoSEQ multiplex PCR; TCRdb's copy keeps in-frame clones and lacks some. The sample contains about 130,000 clones, around 89% of which appear only once. Sequencing was performed on peripheral blood. The origin of the receptors is a man aged 60 to 75 with COVID-19, enrolled during active disease. CDR3s include the opening cysteine and the closing phenylalanine or tryptophan. The D gene is left open where the match is weak. Size is stated for part of the rows, as once, few or many counts, or as a class when the clone is expanded.

D gene	J gene	V gene	clone size	CDR3 DNA	CDR3 protein
.	TRBJ1-4	TRBV28	.	TGTGCCAGCAGTTTATCGGGAGAGGGACGGGAAAAACTGTTTTTT	CASSLSGEGREKLFF
TRBD1	TRBJ2-1	TRBV29-1	.	TGCAGCGTGTGGGACAGGGGCAATGAGCAGTTCTTC	CSVWDRGNEQFF
.	TRBJ1-1	TRBV5-1	.	TGCGCCAGCAGCCGATCAGGGTTAGAGGCTGAAGCTTTCTTT	CASSRSGLEAEAFF
.	TRBJ2-7	TRBV7-8	.	TGTGCCAGCAGCTTTGGGTCAACAGGATACGAGCAGTACTTC	CASSFGSTGYEQYF
TRBD1	TRBJ2-3	TRBV30	.	TGTGCCTGGAGTCGGGACAGGGGTGATACGCAGTATTTT	CAWSRDRGDTQYF
TRBD2	TRBJ2-3	TRBV30	.	TGTGCCTGGATTAAAGGGACTAGCGGGGGGGTGCAGTATTTT	CAWIKGTSGGVQYF
.	TRBJ1-5	TRBV6-5	.	TGTGCCAGCAGTTACTCGACAGCGATCAATCAGCCCCAGCATTTT	CASSYSTAINQPQHF
.	TRBJ1-2	TRBV5-6	.	TGTGCCAGCAGCTTAGCCGCTAACTATGGCTACACCTTC	CASSLAANYGYTF
TRBD1	TRBJ1-1	TRBV7-8	once	TGTGCCAGCAGCTTTGCAGGGGGCCCTGAAGCTTTCTTT	CASSFAGGPEAFF
.	TRBJ1-4	TRBV6-5	.	TGTGCCAGCACTCAAGAGGGATACCTAGGAGGAAAACTGTTTTTT	CASTQEGYLGGKLFF
TRBD1	TRBJ1-3	TRBV5-1	.	TGCGCCAACCCCCCGGACAGGGATGGAAACACCATATATTTT	CANPPDRDGNTIYF
.	TRBJ1-2	TRBV5-1	.	TGCGCCAGCAGCTTGGGGGCTCCTAACTATGGCTACACCTTC	CASSLGAPNYGYTF
TRBD1	TRBJ2-7	TRBV6-2/TRBV6-3	.	TGTGCCAGCAGTTACTCCGCCGGGACAGGGGGCTCTGGACGATACGAGCAGTACTTC	CASSYSAGTGGSGRYEQYF
.	TRBJ2-2	TRBV6-5	.	TGTGCCAGCAGTATCACAGGCAGCCTCACCGGGGAGCTGTTTTTT	CASSITGSLTGELFF
.	TRBJ2-5	TRBV24-1	.	TGTGCCACCAGTGAATCGGTACAGGGCATGGAGACCCAGTACTTC	CATSESVQGMETQYF
TRBD1	TRBJ2-1	TRBV10-2	.	TGCGCCAGCAGAGAGAGTGACAGGGGATCCTACAATGAGCAGTTCTTC	CASRESDRGSYNEQFF
TRBD1	TRBJ2-5	TRBV14	.	TGTGCCAGCTCAGAGGGGGCCCTGCGGGAGACCCAGTACTTC	CASSEGALRETQYF
TRBD1	TRBJ1-4	TRBV2	once	TGTGCCAGCAGTTTGGCCGGACAGGGAACTAATGAAAAACTGTTTTTT	CASSLAGQGTNEKLFF
.	TRBJ1-4	TRBV3-1/TRBV3-2	.	TGTGCCAGCAGCCCGCTTGATAGTTTGCTGCTAGGTGAAAAACTGTTTTTT	CASSPLDSLLLGEKLFF
.	TRBJ1-1	TRBV2	.	TGTGCCAGCAGTGTGCGGGGGCACCTGAACACTGAAGCTTTCTTT	CASSVRGHLNTEAFF
TRBD1	TRBJ1-4	TRBV5-1	.	TGCGCCAGCAGCTTTCTCTCTACAGGGGAAGGGGAAAAACTGTTTTTT	CASSFLSTGEGEKLFF
.	TRBJ2-7	TRBV12-2	.	TGTGCAAGTCGCTTAGAGGACATTACCTACGAGCAGTACTTC	CASRLEDITYEQYF
TRBD1	TRBJ2-5	TRBV4-3	.	TGCGCCAGCAGCCAATCCGGGACAGTAAGCCAAGAGACCCAGTACTTC	CASSQSGTVSQETQYF
TRBD1	TRBJ1-5	TRBV6-1	.	TGTGCCAGCAGTGGGGGACAGGACCTGTTCAATCAGCCCCAGCATTTT	CASSGGQDLFNQPQHF
.	TRBJ2-4	TRBV7-2	few	TGTGCCAGCAGCCACTCTGGAAACATTCAGTACTTC	CASSHSGNIQYF
TRBD1	TRBJ1-2	TRBV5-4	.	TGTGCCAGCAGCCCGACAGGGGAGGATGGCTACACCTTC	CASSPTGEDGYTF
.	TRBJ1-1	TRBV7-8	.	TGTGCCAGCAGCTGGGACTTCCAGTCTGAAGCTTTCTTT	CASSWDFQSEAFF
.	TRBJ1-2	TRBV13	.	TGTGCCAGCAGCTTAGAGGTGCAGGGAACCAACTATGGCTACACCTTC	CASSLEVQGTNYGYTF
.	TRBJ2-7	TRBV21-1	.	TGTGCCAGCAGCCATCACCCTCGGACAGGGAGCTCCTACGAGCAGTACTTC	CASSHHPRTGSSYEQYF
.	TRBJ2-7	TRBV6-5	.	TGTGCCAGCAGTTACTCAAAGCTAGGGGACTCCTACGAGCAGTACTTC	CASSYSKLGDSYEQYF
TRBD1	TRBJ1-2	TRBV5-6	.	TGTGCCAGCAGCCGCGGGACAGACAACTTCTTC	CASSRGTDNFF